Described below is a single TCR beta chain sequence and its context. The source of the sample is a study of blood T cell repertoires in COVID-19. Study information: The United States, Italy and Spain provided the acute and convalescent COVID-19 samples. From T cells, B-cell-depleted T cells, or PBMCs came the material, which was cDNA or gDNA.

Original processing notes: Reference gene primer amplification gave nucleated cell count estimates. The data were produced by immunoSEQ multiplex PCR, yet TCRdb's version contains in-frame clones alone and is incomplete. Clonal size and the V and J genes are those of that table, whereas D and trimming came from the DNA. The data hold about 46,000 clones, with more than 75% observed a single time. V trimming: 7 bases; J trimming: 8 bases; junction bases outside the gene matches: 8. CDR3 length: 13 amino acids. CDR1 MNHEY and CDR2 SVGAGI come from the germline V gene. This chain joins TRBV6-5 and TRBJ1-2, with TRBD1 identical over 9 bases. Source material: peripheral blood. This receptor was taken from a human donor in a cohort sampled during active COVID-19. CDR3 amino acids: CASIKTGGRGYTF. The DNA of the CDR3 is TGTGCCAGCATTAAGACAGGGGGACGAGGCTACACCTTC.